The rows below give T cell receptor beta chains drawn from one sample of a study of T-cell memory formation after mild COVID-19. One entry per CDR3 protein, called by TCRdb with MiXCR from the 5' RACE reads. The data contain 25,000 to 35,000 distinct CDR3 sequences, about 8% of them singletons. Specimen: PBMCs or a T cell subset sorted from them (not recorded which). All receptors derive from an adult woman who had mild COVID-19 (a few samples of this study predate the infection). Cell type and time point are not known. CDR3s include the opening cysteine and the closing phenylalanine or tryptophan. Each record gives: D gene, J gene, V gene, clone size, CDR3 protein, CDR3 DNA. D genes are given only for firm matches. Some rows mark clone size as missing; the rest say once, few, many or name a class of expanded clone.

>-|TRBJ2-7|TRBV30|many
CAWSGGYYEQYF
TGTGCCTGGAGTGGGGGATACTACGAGCAGTACTTC
>-|TRBJ1-5|TRBV5-6|-
CASSLAGVRGLVDSNQPQHF
TGTGCCAGCAGCTTGGCCGGGGTCAGGGGCTTAGTGGATAGCAATCAGCCCCAGCATTTT
>TRBD2|TRBJ2-1|TRBV5-1|many
CASSFGGRGYNEQFF
TGCGCCAGCAGCTTCGGCGGGAGGGGGTACAATGAGCAGTTCTTC
>TRBD1|TRBJ1-2|TRBV5-4|-
CASSSDRIAPGGYTF
TGTGCCAGCAGCTCGGACAGGATCGCCCCGGGCGGCTACACCTTC
>-|TRBJ2-3|TRBV19|few
CASSLTWTDTQYF
TGTGCCAGTAGCCTCACTTGGACAGATACGCAGTATTTT
>TRBD1|TRBJ2-2|TRBV24-1|many
CATSEWTGANTGELFF
TGTGCCACCAGTGAGTGGACAGGGGCGAACACCGGGGAGCTGTTTTTT
>-|TRBJ1-1|TRBV4-2|many
CASRSLNTEAFF
TGTGCCAGCAGGTCTTTGAACACTGAAGCTTTCTTT
>TRBD2|TRBJ2-2|TRBV7-8|medium-sized
CASSSGLADRTGELFF
TGTGCCAGCAGCTCCGGACTAGCGGACAGGACCGGGGAGCTGTTTTTT
>-|TRBJ1-2|TRBV20-1|many
CSARDHRLLYTF
TGCAGTGCTAGAGATCATCGGCTTCTCTACACCTTC
>TRBD1|TRBJ2-3|TRBV18|many
CASSPRVIEGAADTQYF
TGTGCCAGCTCACCACGGGTGATAGAGGGGGCCGCAGATACGCAGTATTTT
>-|TRBJ1-5|TRBV6-5|many
CASSTQQNQPQHF
TGTGCCAGCAGTACCCAGCAAAATCAGCCCCAGCATTTT
>-|TRBJ2-6|TRBV15|many
CATSRISSRGSGANVLTF
TGTGCCACCAGCAGAATCTCCTCGAGGGGCTCTGGGGCCAACGTCCTGACTTTC
>-|TRBJ2-3|TRBV2|many
CASSDVRQSTDTQYF
TGTGCCAGCAGTGATGTCCGACAGAGCACAGATACGCAGTATTTT
>-|TRBJ1-4|TRBV19|many
CASSMIGATNEKLFF
TGTGCCAGTAGTATGATTGGGGCAACTAATGAAAAACTGTTTTTT
>-|TRBJ2-6|TRBV12-3/TRBV12-4|-
CASGSTGLFSGANVLTF
TGTGCCAGTGGGTCGACAGGACTATTCTCTGGGGCCAACGTCCTGACTTTC
>-|TRBJ2-5|TRBV5-4|few
CASSLLGSSKETQYF
TGTGCCAGCAGCTTGCTCGGGAGTTCCAAAGAAACCCAGTACTTC
>-|TRBJ2-3|TRBV29-1|many
CSVENRATDTQYF
TGCAGCGTTGAAAACAGGGCAACAGATACGCAGTATTTT
>-|TRBJ2-7|TRBV5-1|many
CASSLEAYEQYF
TGCGCCAGCAGCTTGGAGGCCTACGAGCAGTACTTC
>-|TRBJ1-2|TRBV9|many
CASTYSDSLIYGYTF
TGTGCCAGCACTTACTCCGACAGTCTAATTTATGGCTACACCTTC
>TRBD1|TRBJ2-2|TRBV2|many
CASSGDRGSNTGELFF
TGTGCCAGCAGTGGGGACAGGGGGTCGAACACCGGGGAGCTGTTTTTT